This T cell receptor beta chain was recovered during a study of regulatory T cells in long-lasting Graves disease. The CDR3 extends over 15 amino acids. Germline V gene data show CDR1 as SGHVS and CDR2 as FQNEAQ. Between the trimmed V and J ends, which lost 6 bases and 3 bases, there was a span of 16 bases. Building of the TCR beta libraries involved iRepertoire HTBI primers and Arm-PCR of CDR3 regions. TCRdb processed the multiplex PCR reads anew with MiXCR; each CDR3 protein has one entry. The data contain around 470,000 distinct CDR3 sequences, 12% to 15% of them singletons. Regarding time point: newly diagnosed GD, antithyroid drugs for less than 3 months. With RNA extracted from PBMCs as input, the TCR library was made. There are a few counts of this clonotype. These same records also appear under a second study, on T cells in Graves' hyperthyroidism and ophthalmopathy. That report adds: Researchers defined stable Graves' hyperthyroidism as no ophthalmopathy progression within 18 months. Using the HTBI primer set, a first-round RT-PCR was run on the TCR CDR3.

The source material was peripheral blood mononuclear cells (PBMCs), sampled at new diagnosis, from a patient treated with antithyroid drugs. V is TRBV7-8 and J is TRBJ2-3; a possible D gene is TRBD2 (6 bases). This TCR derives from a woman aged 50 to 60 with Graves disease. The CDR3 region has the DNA TGTGCCAGCAGGCCCGAGCGGGCCCGGACAGATACGCAGTATTTT. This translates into CASRPERARTDTQYF.